The subject of this entry is one T cell receptor beta chain. Its target antigen remains unknown. No per-base quality is available; no much larger clone lies one base away. The immunoSEQ Assay, a bias-controlled multiplex PCR, was used to amplify TCRbeta CDR3 regions from genomic DNA. The authors' analysis ran thus. Within the assay, amplification of reference gene primers was used to estimate how many nucleated cells each sample contained. To quantify the absolute abundance of each unique TCRbeta CDR3 rearrangement, sequence reads were collapsed and filtered. For each sample, productive Simpson clonality was calculated by taking the square root of Simpson's diversity index across productive rearrangements. Entries here come from immuneACCESS through TCRdb and include only in-frame sequences with V and J called. Some clones fail to appear in such tables; in the studies checked, an unresolved V gene covers under half of the shortfall, and the cause of the remainder is unknown. V, J and clone size are those of that table, while D and trimming were read from the DNA. This sample is represented by 100,000 or so clones; 70% to 90% of them were singletons. Around 6% of the sample goes to the ten largest clones.

For CDR1 and CDR2, the germline V gene lists MGHRA and YSYEKL. Including cysteine and phenylalanine, the CDR3 has 17 amino acids. The only DNA kept is the CDR3, 51 bases in frame from the first base. Trimming accounts for 2 bases at V and 2 bases at J, while the number of junction bases matched to no gene is 7. This specimen comes from a study of blood T cell repertoires in COVID-19 (dated by TCRdb to 2020 to 2021). About the full investigation: Collaborator samples came from the United States, Italy and Spain and covered acute and convalescent phases of COVID-19. The material from the prospective study consisted of cDNA or gDNA derived from T cells, B-cell-depleted T cells, or PBMCs. The dataset comprised deeply sampled blood TCRbeta repertoires from subjects exposed to, actively infected with, or recovered from COVID-19. The repertoires were made available in a free public database intended to serve as a resource for research on the immune response to SARS-CoV-2. The samples were drawn from two sources: the first 160 participants of the ongoing ImmuneRACE study, and over 950 subjects contributed by 6 global collaborators. The sample metadata nearly always contained a de-identified subject ID, COVID-19 status, age in years and sex. HLA class I and class II types, where available, came from metadata supplied by the sample provider rather than from assay-based typing.

General findings and caveats noted by the study authors: How much clinical and demographic metadata was included differed by source and by participant, and the metadata was provided uncurated.

The collaborating institutions used their own protocols to collect whole blood in K2EDTA tubes. Collaborator samples were shipped for TCRbeta analysis as frozen whole blood, isolated PBMCs, or DNA extracted from either sample type. The specimen was peripheral blood. The rearranged segments are TRBV4-1 and TRBJ2-1; TRBD2 lines up with 9 middle nucleotides. The origin of this receptor is a woman in her sixties or seventies with acute or convalescent COVID-19. The DNA reads TGCGCCAGCAGCCAACCCCTTCTAGCGGGAACCTACAATGAGCAGTTCTTC. It encodes CASSQPLLAGTYNEQFF.